Each of the 21 T cell receptor beta chains below was sequenced from the same sample in a study of CD8+CD57+ T cells in acquired aplastic anemia. TCR beta VDJ combinations and CDR3 sequences were profiled from genomic DNA. TCRdb processed the reads anew with MiXCR; each CDR3 protein has one entry. The data hold under 200,000 distinct CDR3 sequences, with approximately 52% observed a single time. Patients selected for sequencing had displayed CD8+CD57+ cell expansion by flow cytometry. Input material: sorted CD4+, CD8+, or CD8+CD57+ T cells (not recorded which) from PBMCs. These receptors were collected from a human donor with aplastic anemia.

This clonotype appeared many times. This sequence joins TRBV7-2 and TRBJ1-3; 11 bases agree with TRBD1. The CDR3 is made up of 15 amino acids. Germline loops: CDR1 SGHTA, CDR2 FQGNSA. V was pared by 4 bases and J by 1 base, with 0 bases of the junction left unmatched. Written as DNA, the CDR3 is TGTGCCAGCAGCTGGGACAGGGGGTCTGGAAACACCATATATTTT. It yields the protein CASSWDRGSGNTIYF. The complete variable domain, with remaining parts taken from reference TRBV7-2 and TRBJ1-3, reads GAGVSQSPSNKVTEKGKDVELRCDPISGHTALYWYRQSLGQGLEFLIYFQGNSAPDKSGLPSDRFSAERTGGSVSTLTIQRTQQEDSAVYLCASSWDRGSGNTIYFGEGSWLTVV.

The V gene is TRBV7-2, the J gene TRBJ2-2, with a weak D call TRBD1 (6 bases). Trimming shortened V by 1 base and J by 3 bases, and 15 bases separated the two germline ends. The CDR3 is 17 amino acids. Germline CDR1 SGHTA, CDR2 FQGNSA. The CDR3 here is CASSLGPLGAHTGELFF. The CDR3 DNA reads TGTGCCAGCAGCTTAGGGCCCCTGGGGGCTCACACCGGGGAGCTGTTTTTT.

This clonotype was picked up one time. J is TRBJ2-5 and V is TRBV12-3 or TRBV12-4; 10 positions match TRBD2. V dropped 5 bases and J dropped 5; count of bases not matched to a gene: 8. The CDR3 extends over 15 amino acids. Written as DNA, the CDR3 is TGTGCCAGCAGTCTAAGCGGGGGGGCAGCGGAGACCCAGTACTTC. Protein sequence: CASSLSGGAAETQYF.

This clonotype was seen a handful of times. V gene TRBV6-1 combines with J gene TRBJ2-2, with D perhaps given as TRBD1 or TRBD2 (5 bases each). The CDR3 loop spans 14 amino acids. Germline V gene lookup returns CDR1 MNHNS and CDR2 SASEGT. V was clipped by 9 bases and J by 5 bases, with 16 bases between them. CDR3 nucleotides: TGTGCCAGAAAACCCCAGGGACCTACCGGGGAGCTGTTTTTT. Residues: CARKPQGPTGELFF.

The genes are TRBV20-1 and TRBJ2-7, with D perhaps matching TRBD1 (6 bases). V was shortened by 0 bases and J by 6 bases, with 21 bases between the two germline ends. The CDR3 has 16 amino acids. The germline CDR1 and CDR2 sequences are DFQATT and SNEGSKA (reference sequence). The CDR3 spells CSARDWGQHSDCEQYF. The CDR3 DNA follows: TGCAGTGCTAGAGACTGGGGGCAGCATTCGGATTGCGAGCAGTACTTC.

This clonotype appeared many times. The chain has TRBV2 and TRBJ1-1; 10 bases fit TRBD1. The junction had 9 bases not matched to a gene; V was cut back by 11 bases and J by 6 bases. From germline, CDR1 is SNHLY and CDR2 FYNNEI. This CDR3 contains 13 residues. In DNA form, the CDR3 reads TGTGCCGGTTACCGGGACAGGGGCTCTGAAGCTTTCTTT. Translation gives CAGYRDRGSEAFF.

Turning to this clonotype: A much larger clone is a single base away; this may be a read error. V is TRBV28 and J is TRBJ1-2, with D hard to call. CDR1 MDHEN and CDR2 SYDVKM come from the germline V gene. Trimming removed 6 bases from V and 4 bases from J, with 9 bases in between. This CDR3 has 12 amino acids. The CDR3 is CASRVAFYGYTF. The CDR3 region has the DNA TGTGCCAGCAGAGTAGCGTTCTATGGCTACACCTTC.

This clonotype was counted between two and nine times. This may stem from a read error, because a much larger clone lies one nucleotide away. The chain uses TRBV5-4 and TRBJ1-6; D remains ambiguous. V was pared by 2 bases and J by 9 bases, with 15 bases between. Germline CDR1 reads SGHNT; CDR2 reads YYREEE (reference sequence). This CDR3 spans 15 amino acids. CDR3 nucleotides: TGTGCCAGCAGCTTAGTAGGCCTGCAAAGTTCACCCCTCCACTTT. This encodes CASSLVGLQSSPLHF.

This clonotype was detected many times. The rearrangement links TRBV5-1 to TRBJ2-1; TRBD2 agrees at 11 bases. V trimming: 0 bases; J trimming: 6 bases; junction bases outside the gene matches: 5. The V gene's germline CDR1 is SGHRS and CDR2 YFSETQ. This CDR3 spans 16 amino acids. The CDR3 coding sequence is TGCGCCAGCAGCTTGGCCCCTCTAGCGGGAGGCAATGAGCAGTTCTTC. As protein: CASSLAPLAGGNEQFF.

CDR3 residues: CASSSNLAQYSSYNSPLHF. DNA of the CDR3: TGTGCCAGCAGCTCTAATCTCGCACAGTACAGCTCCTATAATTCACCCCTCCACTTT. The V call is TRBV7-8, the J call TRBJ1-6; D remains ambiguous. V dropped 4 bases and J dropped 0 bases, with 19 bases sitting between them. The CDR3 is 19 residues long. CDR1 and CDR2 (germline): SGHVS, FQNEAQ.

In this sample, this clonotype turned up many times. The rearrangement links TRBV5-1 to TRBJ2-7, with D possibly matching TRBD2 (5 bases). The CDR3 length is 13 residues. The V end was cut by 0 bases, the J end by 6 bases, with 10 bases between. The germline V gene encodes CDR1 SGHRS and CDR2 YFSETQ. CDR3 DNA sequence: TGCGCCAGCAGCTTGGTGGGCGGGCCCGAGCAGTACTTC. As protein: CASSLVGGPEQYF.

In the case of this clonotype: A much larger clone differs from this one at a single base, so this may be a read error. Written as DNA, the CDR3 is TGTGCCAGCACCCCGACTAGCGGGTCCTACAATGAGCTGTTCTTC. This encodes CASTPTSGSYNELFF. V gene TRBV11-2 combines with J gene TRBJ2-1, with 10 nucleotides matching TRBD2. The CDR3 is 15 amino acids. Germline values: CDR1 SGHAT, CDR2 FQNNGV.

The chain's CDR3 is CASSLGATSSYEQYF. Written as DNA, the CDR3 is TGTGCCAGCAGTTTGGGGGCGACCAGCTCCTACGAGCAGTACTTC. This chain links TRBV7-6 with TRBJ2-7; maybe TRBD1 (6 bases). The germline V gene has CDR1 SGHVS and CDR2 FNYEAQ. This CDR3 comprises 15 residues. The V and J ends lost 6 bases and 0 bases respectively, with 15 bases between them.

This clonotype was detected only a few times. The CDR3 here is CASKEGFGYTF. CDR3 nucleotide sequence: TGTGCCAGCAAGGAAGGCTTTGGCTACACCTTC. The chain carries TRBV19 and TRBJ1-2; no clear D gene. Germline loops: CDR1 LNHDA, CDR2 SQIVND (reference sequence). Trimming cost V 9 bases and J 7 bases, with 12 bases left between them. This CDR3 has 11 residues.

This clonotype appeared many times. This chain links TRBV7-9 with TRBJ1-1, with TRBD1 as a possible D gene (6 bases). The germline V and J ends were trimmed by 1 base and 1 base, with 10 bases remaining between them. This CDR3 is built from 15 residues. CDR1 is SEHNR, CDR2 FQNEAQ, per germline (reference sequence). The CDR3 is CASSLGGARNTEAFF. The CDR3, as DNA: TGTGCCAGCAGCTTAGGGGGGGCGCGGAACACTGAAGCTTTCTTT. Full variable domain (remainder filled in from reference TRBV7-9 and TRBJ1-1): DTGVSQNPRHKITKRGQNVTFRCDPISEHNRLYWYRQTLGQGPEFLTYFQNEAQLEKSRLLSDRFSAERPKGSFSTLEIQRTEQGDSAMYLCASSLGGARNTEAFFGQGTRLTVV.

The chain has TRBV20-1 and TRBJ2-7, with 14 bases matching TRBD2. Germline loops: CDR1 DFQATT, CDR2 SNEGSKA (reference sequence). The V gene end was trimmed by 3 bases and the J gene end by 1 base; junction bases not matched to a gene: 5. This CDR3 is built from 16 residues. The CDR3 reads CSARGTSGSLSYEQYF. The CDR3 nucleotides are TGCAGTGCTAGGGGGACTAGCGGGAGTTTGTCCTACGAGCAGTACTTC.

This clonotype occurred a few times. The rearrangement uses TRBV28 and TRBJ2-4; 9 bases line up with TRBD1. Trimming removed 7 bases from V and 12 bases from J; junction bases left unmatched: 16. The length of the CDR3 is 15 residues. Germline-derived CDR1 and CDR2 are MDHEN and SYDVKM. The CDR3: CASNTQDGTGTPQYF. The CDR3, as DNA: TGTGCCAGCAACACCCAGGATGGGACAGGGACTCCTCAGTACTTC.

The CDR3 DNA is TGTGCCACCAGCCCGACCCGGACAACCTACAATGAGCAGTTCTTC. This translates into CATSPTRTTYNEQFF. The chain joins TRBV15 to TRBJ2-1; the D gene is possibly TRBD1 (5 bases). The length of the CDR3 is 15 residues. V lost 5 bases, J lost 2 bases, and 13 bases lay in between. Germline CDR1 reads LNHNV; CDR2 reads YYDKDF (reference sequence).

This clonotype showed up just a few times. The chain uses TRBV10-2 and TRBJ1-3; D call uncertain. V was clipped by 3 bases and J by 2 bases, with 11 bases between them. The germline gives CDR1 WSHSY, CDR2 SAAADI. CDR3 length: 15 amino acids. CDR3 in DNA: TGCGCCAGCAGTGACATGACAAGAACTGGAAACACCATATATTTT. Translating gives CASSDMTRTGNTIYF.

Many counts were recorded for this clonotype. V and J are TRBV5-6 and TRBJ2-1; 8 bases agree with TRBD1. From germline, CDR1 is SGHDT and CDR2 YYEEEE. The CDR3 totals 15 residues. V was pared by 6 bases and J by 5 bases, with 10 bases of the junction left unmatched. CDR3 residues: CASKFRTGLNNEQFF. The DNA for the CDR3 is TGTGCCAGCAAATTCAGGACAGGGCTGAACAATGAGCAGTTCTTC. Full variable domain (missing parts from reference TRBV5-6 and TRBJ2-1): DAGVTQSPTHLIKTRGQQVTLRCSPKSGHDTVSWYQQALGQGPQFIFQYYEEEERQRGNFPDRFSGHQFPNYSSELNVNALLLGDSALYLCASKFRTGLNNEQFFGPGTRLTVL.

This clonotype has at least ten counts. The genes are TRBV2 and TRBJ2-5; 8 bases are shared with TRBD1. The CDR3 totals 15 residues. Losses at the gene ends were 1 base for V and 5 bases for J; bases not matched to a gene: 6. Germline CDR1 reads SNHLY; CDR2 reads FYNNEI. The CDR3 DNA follows: TGTGCCAGCAGTGAAGGGGGGCAGGGGGCTGAGACCCAGTACTTC. It encodes CASSEGGQGAETQYF. The full variable domain, its missing parts supplied by reference TRBV2 and TRBJ2-5, is EPEVTQTPSHQVTQMGQEVILRCVPISNHLYFYWYRQILGQKVEFLVSFYNNEISEKSEIFDDQFSVERPDGSNFTLKIRSTKLEDSAMYFCASSEGGQGAETQYFGPGTRLLVL.